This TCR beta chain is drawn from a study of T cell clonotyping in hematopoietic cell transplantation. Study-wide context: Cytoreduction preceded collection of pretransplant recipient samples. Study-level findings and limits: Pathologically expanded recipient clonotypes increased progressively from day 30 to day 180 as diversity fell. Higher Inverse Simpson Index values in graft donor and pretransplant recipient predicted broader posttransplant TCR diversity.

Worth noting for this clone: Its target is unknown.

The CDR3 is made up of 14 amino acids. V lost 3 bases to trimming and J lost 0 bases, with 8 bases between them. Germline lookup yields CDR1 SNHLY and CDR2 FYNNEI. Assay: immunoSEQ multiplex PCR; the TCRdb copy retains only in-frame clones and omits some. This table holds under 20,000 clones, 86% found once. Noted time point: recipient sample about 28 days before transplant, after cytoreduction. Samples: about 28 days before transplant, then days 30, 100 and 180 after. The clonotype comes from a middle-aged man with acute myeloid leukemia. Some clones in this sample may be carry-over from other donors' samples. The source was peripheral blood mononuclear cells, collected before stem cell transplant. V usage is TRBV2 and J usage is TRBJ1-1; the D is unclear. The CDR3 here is CASSESLLNTEAFF. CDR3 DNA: TGTGCCAGCAGTGAGTCCCTGCTGAACACTGAAGCTTTCTTT.